One sample yielded the 29 T cell receptor beta chains listed below, sequenced in a study of CD8+ T cells in alopecia areata. Sequencing used cDNA as its template, made by extracting RNA and reverse transcribing it. Clones were sequenced by immunoSEQ multiplex PCR, and TCRdb holds only the in-frame ones, with some missing. The sample contains roughly 260,000 clones, none occurring once; 1.2% lies in the top ten. The pooled cutaneous lymph node cells were sorted using several markers (CD4, CD8alpha, NKG2D, NKG2ACE and others). The sequenced sample consisted of CD4+ T cells sorted from a lymph node. These receptors all come from a C3H/HeJ mouse with alopecia areata. MHC haplotype: H2-k.

Note on this clone: Gene names denote mouse genes. The CDR3 end is not reached by the read, which stops 4 residues before it; the germline J gene fills it in. The identical CDR3 is also encoded by other nucleotide sequences in the sample. The chain couples TRBV1 to TRBJ2-1, with TRBD2 matching over 8 bases. The CDR3 covers 14 residues. Looked up from germline, CDR1 is NSQYPW and CDR2 is LRSPGD (reference sequence). The J segment lost 3 bases and the V segment lost 3 bases, leaving 1 base of the junction unmatched. The CDR3 loop is CTCSAGGAYAEQFF. The sequenced part of the CDR3 DNA is TGCACCTGCAGTGCGGGGGGGGCCTATGCT.

This clone was recorded a few times. The genes are named according to mouse. The part of the CDR3 DNA that was read is TGTGCCAGCAGTACCGACAGGGCAAACACCGGG. This encodes CASSTDRANTG. The CDR3 reads in full as CASSTDRANTGQLYF. This sequence joins TRBV13-1 and TRBJ2-2, with 7 bases that match TRBD1. The read gets to within 4 residues of the CDR3 end, and the germline J gene fills in the rest. The CDR3 has 15 residues. The trim removed 4 bases at V and 0 bases at J, leaving 3 bases unmatched. Germline V gene lookup returns CDR1 NSHNY and CDR2 SYGAGN.

Only a few counts were recorded for this clone. Gene names and germline refer to mouse. The sequenced fragment ends 4 residues before the CDR3 boundary, so the rest is inferred from the germline J gene. The chain employs TRBV13-1 and TRBJ2-7, with TRBD2 identical over 9 bases. From germline, CDR1 is NSHNY and CDR2 SYGAGN. V was clipped by 5 bases and J by 0 bases; unmatched bases: 3. The CDR3 length is 14 residues. The CDR3 sequence is CASRAGGGSYEQYF. CDR3 DNA (partial): TGTGCCAGCAGGGCTGGGGGGGGCTCCTAT.

As regards this clone: Gene names follow the mouse nomenclature. The read ends 4 residues before the CDR3 terminus; that terminus is restored from the germline J gene. J is TRBJ2-2 and V is TRBV19, with D tentatively TRBD1 (6 bases). CDR3 size: 15 residues. V lost 5 bases and J 1 base, leaving 12 bases between the germline ends. CDR1 FNHDT and CDR2 SITEND come from the germline V gene (reference sequence). CDR3 region: CASRNRVGNTGQLYF. The covered CDR3 bases are TGTGCCAGCAGAAACAGGGTAGGAAACACCGGG.

For this clone: Mouse gene names apply. The read terminates 4 residues ahead of where the CDR3 ends, so the germline J gene completes it. Distinct nucleotide sequences in the sample also encode this CDR3. This chain links TRBV13-2 with TRBJ2-1, with TRBD2 matching over 11 bases. Trimming took 3 bases from V and 4 from J; bases not matched to a gene: 3. This CDR3 spans 15 amino acids. Per germline, CDR1 NNHNN and CDR2 SYGAGS (reference sequence). Incomplete CDR3 DNA: TGTGCCAGCGGTGCTCGGGACTGGGGGTATGCT. Amino acid sequence: CASGARDWGYA. The entire CDR3 protein is CASGARDWGYAEQFF.

A few counts support this clone. Gene names refer to mouse genes. Different DNA sequences within this sample yield the same CDR3. CDR3 loop: CAWSLVGNQDTQYF. The sequenced CDR3 bases are TGTGCCTGGAGTCTAGTGGGGAACCAAGAC. The rearrangement links TRBV31 to TRBJ2-5; a weak D match, TRBD2 (5 bases). The read ends 4 residues early relative to the CDR3; the germline J gene fills the gap. V shed 0 bases and J shed 0 bases, with 7 bases lying between them. CDR3 length: 14 residues. Germline V gives CDR1 GKSSPN, CDR2 SITVG.

About this clone: Gene names are mouse gene names. The observed sequence ends 4 residues before the CDR3 terminus, with the missing tail filled in from the germline J gene. Different DNA sequences within this sample yield the same CDR3. V and J are TRBV13-3 and TRBJ2-3, with 12 bases matching TRBD2. Germline lookup yields CDR1 NNHDY and CDR2 SYVADS. CDR3 length equals 15 residues. The trim removed 5 bases at V and 2 bases at J, leaving 3 bases unmatched. CDR3 loop: CASRTGGALAETLYF. The CDR3 bases that were read are TGTGCCAGCAGGACTGGGGGGGCGCTTGCAGAA.

This clone was recorded a few times. Mouse germline and gene names are used. The sequenced fragment ends 3 residues before the CDR3 boundary, so the rest is inferred from the germline J gene. The chain uses TRBV1 and TRBJ1-6; TRBD1 matches 10 bases. TRBJ1-6 is an ORF, with its function uncertain. This CDR3 has 14 residues. Germline V CDR1 and CDR2: NSQYPW, LRSPGD (reference sequence). V lost 3 bases, J lost 9 bases, and 2 bases stayed unmatched. CDR3: CTCSATGGGSPLYF. The sequenced part of the CDR3 DNA is TGCACCTGCAGTGCGACAGGGGGCGGTTCGCCC.

As to this clone: All gene names here are mouse names. The read ends 4 residues shy of where the CDR3 ends; the end is completed using the germline J gene. The chain combines TRBV13-1 with TRBJ2-2; 10 positions agree with TRBD2. Trimming removed 5 bases from V and 1 base from J; junction bases left unmatched: 5. The CDR3 is 16 residues long. Germline V CDR1 and CDR2: NSHNY, SYGAGN. CDR3 region: CASSLTGGENTGQLYF. Partial CDR3 DNA: TGTGCCAGCAGCTTAACTGGGGGGGAAAACACCGGG.

In its sample, this clone was seen a few times. Germline and genes: mouse. The missing CDR3 end, 4 residues past where the read stops, is filled in from the germline J gene. The chain joins TRBV1 to TRBJ2-4; 11 bases agree with TRBD2. Looked up from germline, CDR1 is NSQYPW and CDR2 is LRSPGD (reference sequence). This CDR3 has 14 residues. The sequenced CDR3 bases are TGCACCTGCAGTGCGGACTGGGGGGAGAAC. The encoded protein is CTCSADWGEN. The complete CDR3 sequence is CTCSADWGENTLYF.

This clone was picked up a small number of times. Genes here carry mouse names. The CDR3 end lies 4 residues beyond the end of the read and is filled in from the germline J gene. The chain combines TRBV1 with TRBJ2-7; D uncertain. From germline, CDR1 is NSQYPW and CDR2 LRSPGD (reference sequence). This CDR3 spans 12 amino acids. Incomplete CDR3 DNA: TGCACCTGCAGTGCAGATGAGGAT. Translation gives CTCSADED. The CDR3 in its entirety is CTCSADEDEQYF.

In regard to this clone: Gene names are the mouse ones. The read ends 4 residues early relative to the CDR3; the germline J gene fills the gap. J is TRBJ1-2 and V is TRBV1; 7 bases fit TRBD1. Germline CDR1 is NSQYPW and CDR2 is LRSPGD (reference sequence). This CDR3 comprises 15 residues. V shed 2 bases, J shed 1 base, and the junction held 4 bases outside the gene matches. Incomplete CDR3 DNA: TGCACCTGCAGTGCACCGGGACAGAAAAACTCC. Amino acids: CTCSAPGQKNS. The CDR3 in full is CTCSAPGQKNSDYTF.

This clone has a count of ten or more. Mouse germline and gene names are used. The CDR3 end is not reached by the read, which stops 4 residues before it; the germline J gene fills it in. The chain combines TRBV13-1 with TRBJ1-2; tentatively, D is TRBD1 (5 bases). The ends were cut back, 5 bases at V and 1 base at J, with 9 bases in the middle. CDR1 NSHNY and CDR2 SYGAGN come from the germline V gene. The CDR3 spans 13 residues. The sequenced part of the CDR3 DNA is TGTGCCAGCAGGTCTGACAGAAACTCC. Translated, it gives CASRSDRNS. The full CDR3 reads CASRSDRNSDYTF.

A word on this clone: Genes and germline are mouse. The sequenced fragment ends 4 residues before the CDR3 boundary, so the rest is inferred from the germline J gene. The V and J genes are TRBV13-3 and TRBJ1-1, with D hard to call. CDR1 NNHDY and CDR2 SYVADS come from the germline V gene. V lost 4 bases and J lost 1, with 5 bases in between. This CDR3 is 12 amino acids long. CDR3 region: CASSPKNTEVFF. CDR3 DNA (partial): TGTGCCAGCAGTCCCAAAAACACA.

A word on this clone: The germline and genes are mouse ones. The read ends 4 residues shy of where the CDR3 ends; the end is completed using the germline J gene. The chain joins TRBV13-3 to TRBJ2-4; D may be TRBD1 (6 bases). The CDR3 has 14 residues. CDR1 and CDR2 from the germline V gene are NNHDY and SYVADS. The CDR3 sequence is CASRASGTKNTLYF. The CDR3 bases that were read are TGTGCCAGCAGGGCCTCCGGGACAAAAAAC.

Remarks on this clone: Mouse names are used for the genes. Sequencing ends 4 residues short of the CDR3 end; the germline J gene provides the rest. The chain carries TRBV19 and TRBJ2-3; 7 positions agree with TRBD2. The CDR3 runs 15 residues. Germline CDR1 and CDR2: FNHDT and SITEND (reference sequence). After removal of 6 bases from V and 0 bases from J, the junction contained 7 bases not matched to a gene. The part of the CDR3 DNA that was read is TGTGCCAGCAACCTCGACTGGGCTAGTGCAGAA. This encodes CASNLDWASAE. The entire CDR3 reads CASNLDWASAETLYF.

This clone was counted only a few times. Gene names are the mouse ones. The read ends 4 residues shy of where the CDR3 ends; the end is completed using the germline J gene. Other DNA variants within this sample encode the same CDR3. This rearrangement joins TRBV5 to TRBJ2-1; 12 nucleotides match TRBD1. Germline V gene sequence: CDR1 LGHNA, CDR2 YNLKQL (reference sequence). The CDR3 runs 15 residues. The sequenced CDR3 bases are TGTGCCAGCAGCCAAGAAGGGACAGGGGGCGCT. This codes for CASSQEGTGGA. The entire CDR3 reads CASSQEGTGGAEQFF.

About this clone itself: Mouse germline and gene names are used. Read coverage stops 4 residues before the CDR3 terminus; the germline J gene supplies the remainder. Other DNA sequences in this specimen translate into the identical CDR3. The chain couples TRBV13-1 to TRBJ1-1, with D unclear. Germline-derived CDR1 and CDR2 are NSHNY and SYGAGN. There are 13 residues in the CDR3. Trimming stripped 1 base from V and 0 bases from J, with 4 bases between. The CDR3 bases that were read are TGTGCCAGCAGTGATACATCAAACACA. Its translation is CASSDTSNT. The entire CDR3 reads CASSDTSNTEVFF.

This clone was picked up a small number of times. Gene names refer to mouse genes. The read comes to an end 4 residues before the CDR3 does, leaving the germline J gene to fill in the end. The V call is TRBV13-1, the J call TRBJ1-2; possibly TRBD1 for D (5 bases). This CDR3 comprises 14 residues. Germline V gene data show CDR1 as NSHNY and CDR2 as SYGAGN. The V gene lost 4 bases and the J gene lost 1 base, with 11 bases spanning the gap. CDR3 DNA (partial): TGTGCCAGCAGTCTTCAGGGAAAAAACTCC. Protein sequence: CASSLQGKNS. The whole CDR3 protein is CASSLQGKNSDYTF.

This clone was seen a handful of times. The gene symbols are mouse symbols. The CDR3 sequence: CASSVTGGASAETLYF. CDR3 bases read: TGTGCCAGCAGTGTGACTGGGGGTGCTAGTGCAGAA. The chain carries TRBV13-1 and TRBJ2-3, with 9 bases aligning to TRBD2. Read data end 4 residues before the CDR3 end; the end is taken from the germline J gene. The CDR3 has 16 amino acids. V trimming: 3 bases; J trimming: 0 bases; junction bases outside the gene matches: 5. Germline loops: CDR1 NSHNY, CDR2 SYGAGN.

With respect to this clone: These gene names are mouse names. The sequenced fragment ends 4 residues before the CDR3 boundary, so the rest is inferred from the germline J gene. At the DNA level, this CDR3 is encoded by other sequences in the same sample as well. This rearrangement joins TRBV1 to TRBJ2-1, with TRBD1 matching 9 bases. The germline CDR1 and CDR2 sequences are NSQYPW and LRSPGD (reference sequence). V lost 1 base to trimming and J lost 4 bases; unmatched junction nucleotides: 2. This CDR3 is 15 amino acids long. The chain's CDR3 is CTCSAGQGDYAEQFF. CDR3 DNA, as far as it was read: TGCACCTGCAGTGCAGGACAGGGGGATTATGCT. The variable domain in full, completed from reference TRBV1 and TRBJ2-1, reads VTLLEQNPRWRLVPRGQAVNLRCILKNSQYPWMSWYQQDLQKQLQWLFTLRSPGDKEVKSLPGADYLATRVTDTELRLQVANMSQGRTLYCTCSAGQGDYAEQFFGPGTRLTVL.

This clone was found a few times. Genes here carry mouse names. The observed sequence ends 4 residues before the CDR3 terminus, with the missing tail filled in from the germline J gene. This sequence joins TRBV5 and TRBJ2-7, with 10 positions matching TRBD2. CDR1 LGHNA and CDR2 YNLKQL come from the germline V gene (reference sequence). The V gene end was trimmed by 4 bases and the J gene end by 0 bases; junction bases not matched to a gene: 6. The CDR3 is made up of 16 amino acids. CDR3 loop: CASSPKGLGSSYEQYF. The covered CDR3 bases are TGTGCCAGCAGCCCCAAGGGACTGGGGAGCTCCTAT.

The table lists this clone with a few counts. Here the gene names and germline are mouse. From the germline J gene comes the end of the CDR3, since the read stops 4 residues before it. This rearrangement joins TRBV13-1 to TRBJ2-2; possibly TRBD2 for D (6 bases). Deletions cut 2 bases from V and 4 bases from J, with 12 bases between. Looked up from germline, CDR1 is NSHNY and CDR2 is SYGAGN. This CDR3 comprises 15 residues. CDR3: CASSDGGSVTGQLYF. CDR3 DNA (partial): TGTGCCAGCAGTGACGGGGGGTCGGTCACCGGG.

This clone was counted a few times. The germline and genes are mouse ones. The CDR3 goes on 4 residues after the read ends, and that part is filled in from the germline J gene. Additional DNA sequences in this sample encode the identical CDR3. The chain couples TRBV5 to TRBJ2-1, with D maybe TRBD2 (6 bases). There are 16 residues in the CDR3. V was trimmed by 0 bases and J by 3 bases, leaving 12 bases between them. In germline, CDR1 is LGHNA, CDR2 YNLKQL (reference sequence). The CDR3 DNA, read in part, is TGTGCCAGCAGCCAAGAAGGAACTGGGAGCTATGCT. Translation: CASSQEGTGSYA. The full CDR3 sequence reads CASSQEGTGSYAEQFF.

Worth noting for this clone: Mouse gene names apply. Read coverage stops 4 residues before the CDR3 terminus; the germline J gene supplies the remainder. This chain uses TRBV21 with TRBJ2-2, with D perhaps matching TRBD2 (6 bases). TRBV21 is an ORF for which the function is uncertain. The CDR3 covers 14 residues. Between the trimmed V and J ends, which lost 2 bases and 2 bases, there was a span of 6 bases. The CDR3 loop is CASSQGGNTGQLYF. CDR3 DNA (partial): TGTGCTAGCAGTCAAGGGGGGAACACCGGG.

A remark on this clone: Each gene name is a mouse one. The CDR3 goes on 4 residues after the read ends, and that part is filled in from the germline J gene. The gene calls are TRBV19 and TRBJ1-2, with D tentatively TRBD1 (6 bases). CDR1 and CDR2 from the germline V gene are FNHDT and SITEND (reference sequence). The ends were cut back, 6 bases at V and 3 bases at J, with 9 bases in the middle. There are 12 residues in the CDR3. CDR3 region: CASKGQDSDYTF. The sequenced CDR3 bases are TGTGCCAGCAAGGGACAAGACTCC. The full variable domain, in which reference TRBV19 and TRBJ1-2 provide the parts outside the CDR3, is GGIITQTPKFLIGQEGQKLTLKCQQNFNHDTMYWYRQDSGKGLRLIYYSITENDLQKGDLSEGYDASREKKSSFSLTVTSAQKNEMAVFLCASKGQDSDYTFGSGTRLLVI.

The table lists this clone with a few counts. Mouse germline and gene names are used. The read stops 4 residues short of the end of the CDR3; the missing end is completed from the germline J gene. The sample contains more than one DNA sequence encoding this CDR3. The V and J genes are TRBV5 and TRBJ2-1; 7 bases line up with TRBD2. The CDR3 spans 14 residues. Trimming at V came to 0 bases and at J to 4 bases, leaving 0 bases not matched to a gene. Germline assignment: CDR1 LGHNA and CDR2 YNLKQL (reference sequence). This CDR3 is CASSQDWGYAEQFF. CDR3 DNA (partial): TGTGCCAGCAGCCAAGACTGGGGGTATGCT.

The table lists this clone with a few counts. The gene names given are mouse names. The read ends 4 residues early relative to the CDR3; the germline J gene fills the gap. This chain connects TRBV13-3 to TRBJ2-3; the D is unclear. The V gene lost 3 bases and the J gene lost 0 bases, with 8 bases spanning the gap. The V gene's germline CDR1 is NNHDY and CDR2 SYVADS. The length of the CDR3 is 14 residues. CDR3: CASSVDNSAETLYF. CDR3 DNA, as far as it was read: TGTGCCAGCAGTGTTGACAATAGTGCAGAA.

This clone has just a few counts. The genes and germline here are from mouse. With the read ending 4 residues before the CDR3 end, the germline J gene is used to fill in that end. The same CDR3 also results from other DNA sequences found in this sample. The chain joins TRBV13-1 to TRBJ2-3; D perhaps matches TRBD1 (6 bases). Germline V CDR1 and CDR2: NSHNY, SYGAGN. This CDR3 has 14 residues. The V end lost 2 bases, the J end lost 2 bases, and 9 bases lay between the germline ends. The sequenced part of the CDR3 DNA is TGTGCCAGCAGTGAACAGGGTAATGCAGAA. This sequence encodes CASSEQGNAE. The full-length CDR3 reads as CASSEQGNAETLYF.